Shown below are 19 T cell receptor beta chains from a single sample sequenced in a study of T cell changes during pregnancy in multiple sclerosis. TCRdb keeps only in-frame clones here, not all; method: immunoSEQ multiplex PCR. The table records some 60,000 clones, approximately 90% of them present only once. The source material was peripheral blood, sampled after pregnancy. All receptors derive from a female donor with multiple sclerosis, enrolled in a pregnancy study.

In the case of this clone: Because the CDR3 is missing its conserved closing phenylalanine or tryptophan, this is likely a read error. The rearrangement joins TRBV6-6 to TRBJ1-1, with 7 bases that match TRBD1. Trimming removed 6 bases from V and 0 bases from J; junction bases left unmatched: 7. This CDR3 is built from 15 residues. Germline V gives CDR1 MNHNY, CDR2 SVGAGI (reference sequence). The CDR3 is CASRASGGLNTEAFL. As DNA, the CDR3 is TGTGCCAGCAGAGCTTCAGGGGGACTGAACACTGAAGCTTTCCTT.

CDR3 nucleotides: TGCGCCAGCAGCTCCTCCGCGCCTCACACTGAAGCTTTCTTT. Translating it yields CASSSSAPHTEAFF. This sequence joins TRBV10-1 and TRBJ1-1; D not certain. Germline V gene sequence: CDR1 WNHNN, CDR2 SYGVQD (reference sequence). There are 14 residues in the CDR3. Trimming stripped 6 bases from V and 3 bases from J, with 14 bases between.

CDR3 DNA: TGCGCCAGCAGCCAAGGGCCCCAGTTTAATGAAAAACTGTTTTTT. Its translation: CASSQGPQFNEKLFF. The genes are TRBV4-3 and TRBJ1-4, with no clear D. V lost 1 base, J lost 4 bases, and 10 bases lay in between. CDR1 is LGHNA and CDR2 is YSLEER in the germline V gene. CDR3 length: 15 residues.

V usage is TRBV5-1 and J usage is TRBJ2-1, with D possibly TRBD2 on 5 matching bases. The CDR3 is 15 amino acids. Trimming removed 3 bases at V and 6 bases at J, with 16 bases between. Per germline, CDR1 SGHRS and CDR2 YFSETQ. Written as DNA, the CDR3 is TGCGCCAGCAGCTACCCGGGGATGATGATCAATGAGCAGTTCTTC. It yields the protein CASSYPGMMINEQFF.

This sequence joins TRBV19 and TRBJ1-5; D may be TRBD1 (6 bases). The CDR3 extends over 17 amino acids. CDR1 is LNHDA and CDR2 is SQIVND in the germline V gene (reference sequence). V lost 4 bases, J lost 0 bases, and 16 bases lay in between. The CDR3 region has the DNA TGTGCCAGTAGTAACAGGGACGGACTTAATAGCAATCAGCCCCAGCATTTT. This gives the protein CASSNRDGLNSNQPQHF.

This chain uses TRBV7-9 with TRBJ2-1; D unresolved. V lost 4 bases, J lost 6 bases, and 10 bases lay in between. CDR3 size: 13 residues. The germline gives CDR1 SEHNR, CDR2 FQNEAQ (reference sequence). The CDR3 DNA sequence: TGTGCCAGCAGCTCAATCAGTCGCAATGAGCAGTTCTTC. Residues: CASSSISRNEQFF.

The V gene is TRBV30, the J gene TRBJ1-5, with D tentatively TRBD1 (6 bases). CDR1 and CDR2 from the germline V gene are GTSNPN and SVGIG (reference sequence). The CDR3 is 15 amino acids. The germline V and J ends were trimmed by 3 bases and 4 bases, with 16 bases remaining between them. The CDR3, as DNA: TGTGCCTGGAGGCTCTCGGACAGCCGGAATCAGCCCCAGCATTTT. It is translated as CAWRLSDSRNQPQHF.

This clone has just a few counts. The CDR3 protein is CASSEGGSPTEAFF. The CDR3 nucleotides are TGTGCCAGCAGTGAAGGAGGGAGTCCCACTGAAGCTTTCTTT. The chain joins TRBV6-1 to TRBJ1-1; D call uncertain. V dropped 1 base and J dropped 4 bases, with 10 bases sitting between them. The CDR3 covers 14 residues. CDR1 MNHNS and CDR2 SASEGT come from the germline V gene.

The chain uses TRBV5-1 and TRBJ2-3, with D unclear. The CDR3 spans 16 residues. CDR1 and CDR2 from the germline V gene are SGHRS and YFSETQ. The germline V and J ends were trimmed by 0 bases and 4 bases, with 15 bases remaining between them. The CDR3 loop is CASSLGSLPPPDTQYF. CDR3 nucleotide sequence: TGCGCCAGCAGCTTGGGAAGCCTCCCACCCCCAGATACGCAGTATTTT.

The J gene is TRBJ2-6, the V gene TRBV2; D remains ambiguous. V lost 3 bases and J lost 0, with 6 bases in between. The CDR3 runs to 15 residues. Per the germline V gene, CDR1 is SNHLY and CDR2 is FYNNEI. The CDR3 spells CASSDEDSGANVLTF. CDR3 bases: TGTGCCAGCAGTGACGAGGACTCTGGGGCCAACGTCCTGACTTTC.

The chain combines TRBV5-1 with TRBJ2-5; D perhaps matches TRBD2 (5 bases). This CDR3 region has 14 residues. V was clipped by 1 base and J by 1 base, with 8 bases between them. Germline V gene lookup returns CDR1 SGHRS and CDR2 YFSETQ. The CDR3 protein is CASSLLGSQETQYF. Here the CDR3 DNA reads TGCGCCAGCAGCTTGCTAGGGAGCCAAGAGACCCAGTACTTC.

The gene calls are TRBV4-1 and TRBJ1-2; the D is unclear. The CDR3 is made up of 14 amino acids. CDR1 MGHRA and CDR2 YSYEKL come from the germline V gene. V was trimmed by 0 bases and J by 4 bases, leaving 9 bases between them. CDR3 sequence reads: CASSQDTSVYGYTF. CDR3 DNA sequence: TGCGCCAGCAGCCAAGATACGTCAGTCTATGGCTACACCTTC.

This sequence joins TRBV5-6 and TRBJ2-3; D is unresolved. This CDR3 comprises 15 residues. Germline assignment: CDR1 SGHDT and CDR2 YYEEEE. The germline V and J ends were trimmed by 4 bases and 0 bases, with 12 bases remaining between them. The CDR3 loop is CASSTYLSSTDTQYF. As DNA, the CDR3 is TGTGCCAGCAGCACCTACCTAAGTAGCACAGATACGCAGTATTTT.

This sequence joins TRBV6-1 and TRBJ2-2; D not resolved. The germline V gene encodes CDR1 MNHNS and CDR2 SASEGT. Trimming cost V 7 bases and J 0 bases, with 3 bases left between them. The CDR3 length is 12 residues. The CDR3 nucleotides are TGTGCCAGCACATCGAACACCGGGGAGCTGTTTTTT. This gives the protein CASTSNTGELFF.

The rearrangement uses TRBV7-2 and TRBJ2-7, with 13 nucleotides matching TRBD2. The V gene end was trimmed by 5 bases and the J gene end by 0 bases; junction bases not matched to a gene: 4. The CDR3 extends over 16 amino acids. Germline CDR1 SGHTA, CDR2 FQGNSA. The CDR3 region is CASSVLAGGYSYEQYF. CDR3 in DNA: TGTGCCAGCAGCGTACTAGCGGGGGGGTACTCCTACGAGCAGTACTTC.

The chain carries TRBV4-1 and TRBJ2-7, with D perhaps TRBD1 (5 bases). This CDR3 region has 17 residues. V lost 1 base to trimming and J lost 1 base, with 17 bases between them. From germline, CDR1 is MGHRA and CDR2 YSYEKL. As DNA, the CDR3 is TGCGCCAGCAGCCAAGGTTGGGGCAGGTCATTATCCTACGAGCAGTACTTC. Translation: CASSQGWGRSLSYEQYF.

The chain has TRBV27 and TRBJ2-1; the D gene is possibly TRBD1 (6 bases). The length of the CDR3 is 16 residues. From germline, CDR1 is MNHEY and CDR2 SMNVEV (reference sequence). Trimming took off 6 bases at V and 0 bases at J, with 15 bases between the two ends. The CDR3 DNA sequence: TGTGCCAGCAGCCCTAGGACAGTTTTCTCCTACAATGAGCAGTTCTTC. Translated, it gives CASSPRTVFSYNEQFF.

The chain has TRBV5-8 and TRBJ2-3; tentatively, D is TRBD1 (6 bases). V lost 6 bases to trimming and J lost 6 bases, with 26 bases between them. The CDR3 length is 17 residues. Germline CDR1 and CDR2: SGHTS and YDEGEE. In DNA, the CDR3 is TGTGCCAGCACCCCTGGGGCAGGGGCCGTCCTTTATGATACGCAGTATTTT. Amino acids: CASTPGAGAVLYDTQYF. Combining the CDR3 with reference TRBV5-8 and TRBJ2-3 gives the whole variable domain EAGVTQSPTHLIKTRGQQATLRCSPISGHTSVYWYQQALGLGLQFLLWYDEGEERNRGNFPPRFSGRQFPNYSSELNVNALELEDSALYLCASTPGAGAVLYDTQYFGPGTRLTVL.

This clone was recorded once. The chain is built from TRBV7-3 and TRBJ2-2; D is uncertain. This CDR3 contains 14 residues. Trimming pared 2 bases from V and 3 bases from J, leaving 7 bases between. In germline, CDR1 is SGHTA, CDR2 FQGTGA. The DNA for the CDR3 is TGTGCCAGCAGCTTAGCGCGTGACACCGGGGAGCTGTTTTTT. Translating gives CASSLARDTGELFF.